The 27 T cell receptor beta chains in this list originate from one sample, sequenced in a study of molecular identifiers for immune sequencing clone quantification. Each CDR3 protein gets one entry after TCRdb re-called the PCR reads with MiXCR. The table shows 53,000 or so distinct CDR3 sequences, with 36% occurring only once. Sequencing input: naive CD8+ T cells from blood, with Jurkat cell RNA spiked in. Described subset: FACS-sorted CD8+CD4-CCR7+CD45RA+ naive T cells. Source of these receptors: a human donor in good health. Some libraries in this study had Jurkat cell RNA spiked in.

The chain employs TRBV12-3 or TRBV12-4 and TRBJ2-7; D unresolved. The ends were cut back, 4 bases at V and 7 bases at J, with 8 bases in the middle. CDR3 length: 11 residues. CDR3 sequence reads: CASSYGREQYF. CDR3 DNA sequence: TGTGCCAGCAGTTATGGGCGGGAGCAGTACTTC.

By its share, this clonotype is medium-sized (0.01 to 0.1%). The V call is TRBV27, the J call TRBJ2-7; D is ambiguous. The V end was cut by 0 bases, the J end by 7 bases, with 10 bases between. Per the germline V gene, CDR1 is MNHEY and CDR2 is SMNVEV (reference sequence). CDR3 length: 13 amino acids. The CDR3 DNA is TGTGCCAGCAGTTTATCGTCGCTGGGAGAGCAGTACTTC. As protein: CASSLSSLGEQYF.

The chain employs TRBV28 and TRBJ2-1; possibly TRBD2 for D (6 bases). The ends were cut back, 7 bases at V and 2 bases at J, with 15 bases in the middle. The germline CDR1 and CDR2 sequences are MDHEN and SYDVKM. The CDR3 consists of 15 residues. CDR3 protein: CASKERAGPYNEQFF. The CDR3 nucleotides are TGTGCCAGCAAAGAACGAGCGGGCCCCTACAATGAGCAGTTCTTC. The complete variable domain, with remaining parts taken from reference TRBV28 and TRBJ2-1, reads DVKVTQSSRYLVKRTGEKVFLECVQDMDHENMFWYRQDPGLGLRLIYFSYDVKMKEKGDIPEGYSVSREKKERFSLILESASTNQTSMYLCASKERAGPYNEQFFGPGTRLTVL.

This clonotype came up many times. The rearrangement uses TRBV20-1 and TRBJ1-5; 8 bases fit TRBD1. Germline CDR1 is DFQATT and CDR2 is SNEGSKA (reference sequence). Trimming cost V 0 bases and J 7 bases; bases outside gene matches: 2. This CDR3 has 13 residues. The CDR3 here is CSAREGQGQPQHF. The CDR3, as DNA: TGCAGTGCTAGAGAAGGACAGGGACAGCCCCAGCATTTT.

This clonotype was counted once. A much bigger clone sits one base away, suggesting this may be a read error. The genes are TRBV20-1 and TRBJ2-7, with 9 bases that match TRBD2. CDR3 size: 16 residues. In germline, CDR1 is DFQATT, CDR2 SNEGSKA (reference sequence). The CDR3 protein is CSGRDLPSGNSYEQYF. The CDR3 nucleotides are TGCAGTGGTAGAGATCTGCCTAGCGGGAACTCCTACGAGCAGTACTTC.

This clonotype appeared many times. CDR3 coding DNA: TGTGCCAGCAGCCCCGACAGAATCGGGGAGCTGTTTTTT. Amino acids: CASSPDRIGELFF. The V and J genes are TRBV12-3 or TRBV12-4 and TRBJ2-2; D may be TRBD1 (5 bases). V was clipped by 6 bases and J by 7 bases, with 12 bases between them. The CDR3 contains 13 residues.

The chain employs TRBV5-6 and TRBJ2-7; 8 bases line up with TRBD1. Trimming removed 4 bases from V and 2 bases from J; junction bases left unmatched: 2. Per germline, CDR1 SGHDT and CDR2 YYEEEE. This CDR3 is 13 amino acids long. The CDR3 region has the DNA TGTGCCAGCAGCGGGACAGGCCCCTACGAGCAGTACTTC. This sequence encodes CASSGTGPYEQYF.

For this clonotype: Being one base from a much bigger clone, this may be a read error. The genes are TRBV19 and TRBJ2-1; D uncertain. This CDR3 region has 15 residues. Germline CDR1 reads LNHDA; CDR2 reads SQIVND (reference sequence). The CDR3 sequence is CASSIALLPYIEQFF. CDR3 DNA sequence: TGTGCCAGTAGTATAGCCCTCCTCCCCTACATTGAGCAGTTCTTC.

The sample holds a few counts of this clonotype. The chain employs TRBV20-1 and TRBJ2-2; D may match TRBD1 or TRBD2 (5 bases each). Germline-derived CDR1 and CDR2 are DFQATT and SNEGSKA (reference sequence). This CDR3 contains 16 residues. V lost 0 bases, J lost 6 bases, and 17 bases lay in between. The CDR3 loop reads CSARDWVGVGAGELFF. For the CDR3, the DNA is TGCAGTGCTAGAGATTGGGTGGGAGTGGGGGCCGGGGAGCTGTTTTTT.

This clonotype was seen repeatedly, ten times or more. The chain joins TRBV28 to TRBJ2-7; unclear D gene. CDR1 is MDHEN, CDR2 SYDVKM, per germline. The CDR3 runs 14 residues. Trimming shortened V by 3 bases and J by 0 bases, and 9 bases separated the two germline ends. CDR3 loop: CASSFRASSYEQYF. The CDR3 nucleotides read TGTGCCAGCAGTTTTCGAGCGAGCTCCTACGAGCAGTACTTC.

The V call is TRBV5-1, the J call TRBJ2-7, with TRBD1 matching 7 bases. Per the germline V gene, CDR1 is SGHRS and CDR2 is YFSETQ. The CDR3 has 14 residues. The V and J ends lost 0 bases and 5 bases, in that order; junction bases with no gene match: 5. CDR3 bases: TGCGCCAGCAGCTTGGTACAGGGGCACCACGAGCAGTACTTC. It translates to CASSLVQGHHEQYF.

This clonotype turned up a few times. This chain uses TRBV20-1 with TRBJ2-1, with TRBD2 matching over 9 bases. J was trimmed by 8 bases and V by 3 bases; bases with no gene match: 5. Germline assignment: CDR1 DFQATT and CDR2 SNEGSKA (reference sequence). The CDR3 sequence is 13 residues long. The CDR3 is CSARLAGRYEQFF. CDR3 nucleotide sequence: TGCAGTGCTAGGCTAGCGGGGAGGTATGAGCAGTTCTTC.

This clonotype has ten or more counts. The chain joins TRBV7-8 to TRBJ1-4, with D uncertain. This CDR3 comprises 14 residues. Trimming stripped 1 base from V and 3 bases from J, with 6 bases between. CDR1 and CDR2 (germline): SGHVS, FQNEAQ. The CDR3 region is CASSLGAPNEKLFF. DNA for the CDR3: TGTGCCAGCAGCTTAGGGGCTCCTAATGAAAAACTGTTTTTT.

This clonotype has at least ten counts. The V call is TRBV6-5, the J call TRBJ2-1, with 10 nucleotides matching TRBD2. V dropped 2 bases and J dropped 4; count of bases not matched to a gene: 5. The CDR3 sequence is 16 residues long. Germline V gene lookup returns CDR1 MNHEY and CDR2 SVGAGI. In DNA form, the CDR3 reads TGTGCCAGCAGTTACCTGCGACTAGCGGGTTACAATGAGCAGTTCTTC. As protein: CASSYLRLAGYNEQFF.

For this clonotype: A much larger clonotype is one base distant, so this may be a read error. This chain links TRBV7-9 with TRBJ2-3, with TRBD2 matching 13 bases. The CDR3 covers 17 residues. The germline CDR1 and CDR2 sequences are SEHNR and FQNEAQ (reference sequence). DNA of the CDR3: TGTACCAGCAGCCCTCCGGGACTAGCGGGACTGCCAGATACGCAGTATTTT. Its protein product is CTSSPPGLAGLPDTQYF.

CDR3 sequence: CASSAGRGEAFF. Here the CDR3 DNA reads TGTGCCAGCAGCGCCGGGAGGGGTGAAGCTTTCTTT. This rearrangement joins TRBV5-4 to TRBJ1-1; a possible D gene is TRBD1 (5 bases). CDR3 length: 12 amino acids. Germline CDR1 reads SGHNT; CDR2 reads YYREEE (reference sequence). V lost 4 bases to trimming and J lost 7 bases, with 11 bases between them.

The V gene is TRBV12-3 or TRBV12-4, the J gene TRBJ2-3, with TRBD2 matching 7 bases. J was trimmed by 2 bases and V by 10 bases; bases with no gene match: 6. This CDR3 has 13 amino acids. CDR3 in DNA: TGTGCCATCCAGCGGGACTCCACAGATACGCAGTATTTT. Its translation is CAIQRDSTDTQYF.

For this clonotype: Relative to the germline gene, one junction end is altered; a read error may explain this. The gene calls are TRBV20-1 and TRBJ2-3; TRBD2 matches at 11 bases. The germline gives CDR1 DFQATT, CDR2 SNEGSKA (reference sequence). The CDR3 has 14 residues. As DNA, the CDR3 is TGCAGTGCCCGACTAGCGGGAAACACAGCTACGCAGTATTTT. Translation gives CSARLAGNTATQYF.

This clonotype was counted only a few times. This rearrangement joins TRBV20-1 to TRBJ1-4; D gene ambiguous. Germline V CDR1 and CDR2: DFQATT, SNEGSKA (reference sequence). V was clipped by 1 base and J by 5 bases, with 32 bases between them. The CDR3 contains 21 residues. CDR3 DNA: TGCAGTGCTAGAGGGTCTGCCATACCAAGGGATCGGAGGACGGGGAATGAAAAACTGTTTTTT. Amino acid sequence: CSARGSAIPRDRRTGNEKLFF.

This clonotype was seen only once. A much larger clone lies a single base off, so this may be a read error. The chain joins TRBV7-9 to TRBJ2-7, with TRBD2 matching 7 bases. Unmatched junction bases numbered 15, after V lost 7 bases and J lost 6 bases. This CDR3 is 15 amino acids long. CDR1 is SEHNR, CDR2 FQNEAQ, per germline (reference sequence). The CDR3 DNA reads TGTGCCAGCACCGGAATGACTAGCAGCACCTTCGAGCAGTACTTC. Protein: CASTGMTSSTFEQYF.

In its sample, this clonotype was seen many times. The chain employs TRBV7-2 and TRBJ1-4, with 10 bases matching TRBD1. The trim removed 5 bases at V and 0 bases at J, leaving 6 bases unmatched. The CDR3 runs 17 residues. Looked up from germline, CDR1 is SGHTA and CDR2 is FQGNSA. The CDR3 DNA reads as TGTGCCAGCAGCCCAGACAGGGGGCCTGCAACTAATGAAAAACTGTTTTTT. It translates to CASSPDRGPATNEKLFF.

The chain couples TRBV20-1 to TRBJ2-1; 9 bases map to TRBD2. The CDR3 covers 11 residues. Germline CDR1 and CDR2: DFQATT and SNEGSKA (reference sequence). Trimming at V came to 3 bases and at J to 10 bases, leaving 1 base not matched to a gene. The CDR3 DNA is TGCAGTGCTAGCCTAGCGGGAGAGCAGTTCTTC. Amino acids: CSASLAGEQFF.

The chain has TRBV7-2 and TRBJ2-5, with TRBD2 matching 12 bases. Trimming at V came to 3 bases and at J to 0 bases, leaving 8 bases not matched to a gene. The CDR3 sequence is 18 residues long. The germline gives CDR1 SGHTA, CDR2 FQGNSA. The CDR3 reads CASSFFGLAGGYQETQYF. In DNA form, the CDR3 reads TGTGCCAGCAGCTTTTTCGGCCTAGCGGGAGGGTACCAAGAGACCCAGTACTTC.

The table lists this clonotype with many counts. V is TRBV7-9 and J is TRBJ2-3, with D perhaps being TRBD1 or TRBD2 (6 bases each). Trimming removed 2 bases from V and 6 bases from J, with 12 bases in between. Germline assignment: CDR1 SEHNR and CDR2 FQNEAQ (reference sequence). CDR3 length: 14 residues. This CDR3 is CASSLTGAPDTQYF. The CDR3 DNA reads as TGTGCCAGCAGCTTAACGGGGGCTCCCGATACGCAGTATTTT.

About this clonotype: The junction departs from germline at one end; a sequencing error may be responsible. The chain employs TRBV6-5 and TRBJ2-7, with 12 nucleotides matching TRBD1. The CDR3 is 14 residues long. Looked up from germline, CDR1 is MNHEY and CDR2 is SVGAGI. In DNA form, the CDR3 reads TGTGCCAGCAGCTCTCATGGGACAGGGGGCGAGCGGTACTTC. Translating it yields CASSSHGTGGERYF.

In the case of this clonotype: Germline and junction disagree at one end, which may indicate a read error. The CDR3 region has the DNA TGTGCCAGCTGGGGCCATAGCACAGATACGCAGAATTTT. This sequence encodes CASWGHSTDTQNF. The rearrangement uses TRBV27 and TRBJ2-3; D is perhaps TRBD1 (5 bases). This CDR3 has 13 residues. Germline V gene sequence: CDR1 MNHEY, CDR2 SMNVEV (reference sequence).

Turning to this clonotype: This may come from a read error, since a much larger clone is one base off. The chain carries TRBV4-1 and TRBJ2-2; 10 positions agree with TRBD2. CDR1 is MGHRA and CDR2 is YSYEKL in the germline V gene. There are 15 residues in the CDR3. The CDR3 spells CASSQATSGIGELIF. CDR3 DNA: TGCGCCAGCAGCCAAGCTACTAGCGGGATCGGGGAGCTGATTTTT.